This T cell receptor (beta chain) was identified in a study of early T cells in non-severe SARS-CoV-2 infection. About the research overall: Whole-blood bulk RNA, unsorted, was sequenced, and chains were unpaired.

Germline V gene sequence: CDR1 SGHAT, CDR2 FQNNGV. V was pared by 6 bases and J by 0 bases, with 12 bases between. The CDR3 spans 16 residues. Findings and caveats of the study: VDJdb-based annotation leaned toward anti-spike CD8 responses and missed private and CD4 specificities.

Individual cDNA molecules received unique molecular identifiers during library preparation. TCRdb passed the 5' RACE reads through MiXCR, listing each CDR3 protein once. Among around 60,000 distinct CDR3 sequences listed, around an eighth were seen once. This clonotype was counted at least ten times. No antigen is known for it. Input material: whole blood. This chain joins TRBV11-2 and TRBJ1-6; D not certain. The clonotype originates from an adult who was a healthcare worker with PCR-confirmed SARS-CoV-2 infection or an uninfected control (not recorded which). The CDR3 loop reads CASRQPGISYNSPLHF. CDR3 DNA: TGTGCCAGCAGACAGCCAGGAATCTCCTATAATTCACCCCTCCACTTT. Filled out from reference TRBV11-2 and TRBJ1-6, the complete variable domain reads EAGVAQSPRYKIIEKRQSVAFWCNPISGHATLYWYQQILGQGPKLLIQFQNNGVVDDSQLPKDRFSAERLKGVDSTLKIQPAKLEDSAVYLCASRQPGISYNSPLHFGNGTRLTVT.